A single sample is the source of the 27 T cell receptor beta chains below, sequenced in a study of blood T cell repertoires in COVID-19 (dated by TCRdb to 2018 to 2020). Libraries came from the immunoSEQ multiplex PCR assay. The source is immuneACCESS, and TCRdb retained only in-frame sequences with V and J called. Part of the clones is not carried over; for the studies checked, unresolved V genes explain less than half of this, and the remainder is unexplained. The sample table records 400,000 to 500,000 clones; around 87% of these occur just once. About 1.7% of the sample lies in the top ten. Sequencing was done on a sample of PBMCs or T cells enriched from blood (not recorded which). The receptor source for this set is a woman between 40 and 55 years old who had recovered from COVID-19.

The rearrangement joins TRBV19 to TRBJ1-1; D possibly corresponds to TRBD1 (5 bases). V was clipped by 3 bases and J by 0 bases, with 14 bases between them. CDR3 size: 16 residues. Germline V gene data show CDR1 as LNHDA and CDR2 as SQIVND (reference sequence). CDR3 nucleotide sequence: TGTGCCAGTAGTATTGGGGCCAGGAGCATGAACACTGAAGCTTTCTTT. It specifies CASSIGARSMNTEAFF.

V and J are TRBV11-2 and TRBJ1-6; possibly TRBD1 for D (6 bases). Germline loops: CDR1 SGHAT, CDR2 FQNNGV. V lost 5 bases to trimming and J lost 14 bases, with 22 bases between them. The CDR3 consists of 15 residues. The CDR3 nucleotides are TGTGCCAGCAGCCCCCGGGGGGGCCCCGATTCGGCCCTCCACTTT. Its protein product is CASSPRGGPDSALHF.

The genes are TRBV7-9 and TRBJ1-2; TRBD1 might be the D (5 bases). The V and J ends lost 2 bases and 3 bases respectively, with 13 bases between them. Per germline, CDR1 SEHNR and CDR2 FQNEAQ (reference sequence). This CDR3 is built from 15 residues. For the CDR3, the DNA is TGTGCCAGCAGCTTATTAAGGAGCAGGGACTATGGCTACACCTTC. It yields the protein CASSLLRSRDYGYTF. Looking up the rest from reference TRBV7-9 and TRBJ1-2 gives the full variable domain: DTGVSQNPRHKITKRGQNVTFRCDPISEHNRLYWYRQTLGQGPEFLTYFQNEAQLEKSRLLSDRFSAERPKGSFSTLEIQRTEQGDSAMYLCASSLLRSRDYGYTFGSGTRLTVV.

The chain couples TRBV9 to TRBJ2-1, with 9 bases fitting TRBD2. In germline, CDR1 is SGDLS, CDR2 YYNGEE. The CDR3 runs to 15 residues. The V and J ends lost 4 bases and 6 bases, in that order; junction bases with no gene match: 8. The CDR3 region is CASSISGSVFNEQFF. CDR3 coding DNA: TGTGCCAGCAGCATTAGCGGGAGCGTGTTCAATGAGCAGTTCTTC.

The genes are TRBV7-9 and TRBJ2-5, with 14 nucleotides matching TRBD2. This CDR3 region has 16 residues. The V gene end was trimmed by 5 bases and the J gene end by 5 bases; junction bases not matched to a gene: 7. Germline assignment: CDR1 SEHNR and CDR2 FQNEAQ (reference sequence). The CDR3 sequence is CASSPRLAGGGETQYF. In DNA, the CDR3 is TGTGCCAGCAGCCCAAGACTAGCGGGAGGGGGGGAGACCCAGTACTTC.

This clone has just a few counts. This chain connects TRBV5-1 to TRBJ1-2, with D possibly matching TRBD1 (5 bases). Per germline, CDR1 SGHRS and CDR2 YFSETQ. This CDR3 has 12 amino acids. V lost 1 base and J 6 bases, leaving 7 bases between the germline ends. CDR3 DNA: TGCGCCAGCAGCTTGCCAGGGAATGGCTACACCTTC. Translated, it gives CASSLPGNGYTF. The entire variable domain, with the rest obtained from reference TRBV5-1 and TRBJ1-2, is as follows: KAGVTQTPRYLIKTRGQQVTLSCSPISGHRSVSWYQQTPGQGLQFLFEYFSETQRNKGNFPGRFSGRQFSNSRSEMNVSTLELGDSALYLCASSLPGNGYTFGSGTRLTVV.

V is TRBV12-5 and J is TRBJ2-6; weak D call: TRBD2 (5 bases). There are 16 residues in the CDR3. Germline V gene sequence: CDR1 LGHNT, CDR2 FRNRAP. V was cut by 6 bases and J by 0 bases, with 12 bases left in between. CDR3 residues: CASGLSGSSGANVLTF. The CDR3, as DNA: TGTGCTAGTGGCCTGTCGGGGTCCTCTGGGGCCAACGTCCTGACTTTC.

The chain couples TRBV5-4 to TRBJ1-2, with 7 bases that match TRBD1. Germline assignment: CDR1 SGHNT and CDR2 YYREEE (reference sequence). The CDR3 is made up of 14 amino acids. V trimming: 0 bases; J trimming: 5 bases; junction bases outside the gene matches: 4. The CDR3 reads CASSLEQGGYGYTF. CDR3 DNA: TGTGCCAGCAGCTTGGAGCAGGGGGGATATGGCTACACCTTC. The whole variable domain, filled in from reference TRBV5-4 and TRBJ1-2, reads ETGVTQSPTHLIKTRGQQVTLRCSSQSGHNTVSWYQQALGQGPQFIFQYYREEENGRGNFPPRFSGLQFPNYSSELNVNALELDDSALYLCASSLEQGGYGYTFGSGTRLTVV.

This chain uses TRBV29-1 with TRBJ1-1; D is ambiguous. The CDR3 contains 14 residues. Trimming took off 6 bases at V and 1 base at J, with 15 bases between the two ends. Germline V gene sequence: CDR1 SQVTM, CDR2 ANQGSEA. This chain's CDR3 is CSVRMRKENTEAFF. The CDR3 DNA reads TGCAGCGTAAGGATGAGGAAAGAGAACACTGAAGCTTTCTTT. The full variable domain, with the rest looked up from reference TRBV29-1 and TRBJ1-1, is SAVISQKPSRDICQRGTSLTIQCQVDSQVTMMFWYRQQPGQSLTLIATANQGSEATYESGFVIDKFPISRPNLTFSTLTVSNMSPEDSSIYLCSVRMRKENTEAFFGQGTRLTVV.

The chain joins TRBV15 to TRBJ1-6; D gene uncertain. This CDR3 has 15 amino acids. V was pared by 0 bases and J by 6 bases, with 9 bases between. The germline V gene encodes CDR1 LNHNV and CDR2 YYDKDF (reference sequence). The DNA of the CDR3 is TGTGCCACCAGCAGAGATCTCCGGGGTAATTCACCCCTCCACTTT. Protein: CATSRDLRGNSPLHF.

J is TRBJ1-1 and V is TRBV6-1; perhaps TRBD1 as D (5 bases). Trimming pared 2 bases from V and 4 bases from J, leaving 14 bases between. The CDR3 sequence is 15 residues long. Germline values: CDR1 MNHNS, CDR2 SASEGT. CDR3 sequence reads: CASSEYGAFGTEAFF. CDR3 sequence (DNA): TGTGCCAGCAGTGAATATGGGGCTTTCGGCACTGAAGCTTTCTTT.

V gene TRBV24-1 combines with J gene TRBJ1-3; D is unresolved. V lost 5 bases and J 1 base, leaving 8 bases between the germline ends. Germline loops: CDR1 KGHDR, CDR2 SFDVKD. The CDR3 spans 14 residues. DNA of the CDR3: TGTGCCACCAGTGTCCGGGGTTCTGGAAACACCATATATTTT. As protein: CATSVRGSGNTIYF.

This clone has only a few counts. J is TRBJ2-7 and V is TRBV7-8, with TRBD2 matching 9 bases. The germline CDR1 and CDR2 sequences are SGHVS and FQNEAQ. V gave up 10 bases and J gave up 5 bases; unmatched junction bases: 18. The CDR3 covers 16 residues. CDR3 in amino acids: CATKIGGLAFYHEQYF. Written as DNA, the CDR3 is TGTGCCACCAAAATCGGGGGACTAGCTTTCTACCACGAGCAGTACTTC. Based on the CDR3 plus reference TRBV7-8 and TRBJ2-7, the full variable domain is GAGVSQSPRYKVAKRGQDVALRCDPISGHVSLFWYQQALGQGPEFLTYFQNEAQLDKSGLPSDRFFAERPEGSVSTLKIQRTQQEDSAVYLCATKIGGLAFYHEQYFGPGTRLTVT.

The gene calls are TRBV6-1 and TRBJ1-5; D not resolved. CDR3 length equals 14 residues. The V and J ends lost 3 bases and 8 bases respectively, with 14 bases between them. From germline, CDR1 is MNHNS and CDR2 SASEGT. The CDR3 DNA is TGTGCCAGCAGTGATCCTCAACCGGTGGAGCCCCAGCATTTT. This sequence encodes CASSDPQPVEPQHF.

This rearrangement joins TRBV4-3 to TRBJ1-2; 8 nucleotides match TRBD1. This CDR3 has 13 amino acids. The V segment lost 4 bases and the J segment 4 bases; nucleotides outside the gene matches: 2. Looked up from germline, CDR1 is LGHNA and CDR2 is YSLEER. The CDR3 DNA reads TGCGCCAGCAGCCGGACAGGGAGCTATGGCTACACCTTC. This translates into CASSRTGSYGYTF.

The CDR3 DNA sequence: TGTGCCAGCAGTTTCGGACTAGACTACGAGCAGTACTTC. This sequence encodes CASSFGLDYEQYF. V is TRBV12-3 or TRBV12-4 and J is TRBJ2-7; 7 nucleotides align to TRBD2. CDR3 length: 13 amino acids. V lost 3 bases to trimming and J lost 3 bases; unmatched junction nucleotides: 2.

The V gene is TRBV5-1, the J gene TRBJ1-1; 8 bases match TRBD1. The CDR3 runs 16 residues. From germline, CDR1 is SGHRS and CDR2 YFSETQ. V shed 2 bases, J shed 0 bases, and the junction held 6 bases outside the gene matches. The CDR3 region has the DNA TGCGCCAGCAGCTTAGCGGGACAGGCCATGAACACTGAAGCTTTCTTT. Translated, it gives CASSLAGQAMNTEAFF.

The V call is TRBV9, the J call TRBJ1-2; 8 bases align to TRBD1. The CDR3 has 15 amino acids. Germline assignment: CDR1 SGDLS and CDR2 YYNGEE. The V and J ends lost 4 bases and 8 bases, in that order; junction bases with no gene match: 13. CDR3 region: CASSPRTGNSGGYTF. The CDR3 nucleotides are TGTGCCAGCAGCCCTCGGACAGGGAACTCGGGGGGCTACACCTTC.

The J gene is TRBJ2-5, the V gene TRBV2, with 8 bases fitting TRBD1. The CDR3 totals 13 residues. Germline V gives CDR1 SNHLY, CDR2 FYNNEI. J lost 5 bases, V lost 6 bases, and 5 bases had no gene match. Here the CDR3 DNA reads TGTGCCAGCAGCGGACAGGGCTCGGAGACCCAGTACTTC. Amino acids: CASSGQGSETQYF.

V is TRBV11-3 and J is TRBJ1-1, with D possibly matching TRBD1 (6 bases). The CDR3 has 14 amino acids. Deletions cut 1 base from V and 4 bases from J, with 10 bases between. Germline CDR1 is SGHNT and CDR2 is YENEEA. CDR3 nucleotides: TGTGCCAGCAGCTTAGGTAGGGGGATCACTGAAGCTTTCTTT. Translated, it gives CASSLGRGITEAFF.

The rearrangement joins TRBV9 to TRBJ1-1, with D possibly being TRBD1 (5 bases). The CDR3 is 12 residues long. The germline V and J ends were trimmed by 0 bases and 8 bases, with 8 bases remaining between them. The germline V gene encodes CDR1 SGDLS and CDR2 YYNGEE. CDR3 sequence reads: CASSVVGAEAFF. The DNA for the CDR3 is TGTGCCAGCAGCGTAGTTGGGGCGGAAGCTTTCTTT.

The J gene is TRBJ2-7, the V gene TRBV18; TRBD2 agrees at 7 bases. Germline CDR1 and CDR2: KGHSH and LQKENI. V shed 4 bases, J shed 2 bases, and the junction held 8 bases outside the gene matches. The CDR3 contains 15 residues. CDR3: CASSLGGSEPYEQYF. The CDR3, as DNA: TGTGCCAGCTCACTTGGCGGGAGTGAACCCTACGAGCAGTACTTC.

The chain joins TRBV24-1 to TRBJ1-1, with a tentative D call TRBD1 (5 bases). This CDR3 is 13 amino acids long. V was shortened by 4 bases and J by 3 bases, with 8 bases between the two germline ends. CDR1 and CDR2 from the germline V gene are KGHDR and SFDVKD. This CDR3 reads CATSETGYTEAFF. CDR3 nucleotide sequence: TGTGCCACCAGTGAAACAGGTTACACTGAAGCTTTCTTT.

The chain is built from TRBV5-5 and TRBJ2-7, with 7 bases fitting TRBD1. The germline CDR1 and CDR2 sequences are SGHKS and YYEKEE (reference sequence). J was trimmed by 8 bases and V by 4 bases; bases with no gene match: 18. The CDR3 has 16 residues. The chain's CDR3 is CASSHISGQRPEQQYF. CDR3 DNA sequence: TGTGCCAGCAGCCATATTTCGGGACAGCGACCCGAGCAGCAGTACTTC.

The V and J genes are TRBV10-3 and TRBJ1-4; weak D call: TRBD1 (6 bases). This CDR3 has 14 residues. V lost 3 bases, J lost 5 bases, and 10 bases lay in between. The germline gives CDR1 ENHRY, CDR2 SYGVKD. Written as DNA, the CDR3 is TGTGCCATCAGTGAAGGCAGGGGAAATGAAAAACTGTTTTTT. Translating gives CAISEGRGNEKLFF.

The V gene is TRBV12-3 or TRBV12-4, the J gene TRBJ1-1, with TRBD1 as a possible D gene (6 bases). This CDR3 region has 13 residues. V was cut by 6 bases and J by 1 base, with 9 bases left in between. The CDR3 here is CASRMGQNTEAFF. As DNA, the CDR3 is TGTGCCAGCAGAATGGGACAGAACACTGAAGCTTTCTTT.

The chain is built from TRBV2 and TRBJ1-3, with 8 positions matching TRBD1. Germline CDR1 is SNHLY and CDR2 is FYNNEI. The CDR3 sequence is 14 residues long. V shed 7 bases, J shed 3 bases, and the junction held 5 bases outside the gene matches. The CDR3 spells CASIRQGHGNTIYF. CDR3 nucleotide sequence: TGTGCCAGCATCCGACAGGGGCATGGAAACACCATATATTTT. The variable domain in full, completed from reference TRBV2 and TRBJ1-3, reads EPEVTQTPSHQVTQMGQEVILRCVPISNHLYFYWYRQILGQKVEFLVSFYNNEISEKSEIFDDQFSVERPDGSNFTLKIRSTKLEDSAMYFCASIRQGHGNTIYFGEGSWLTVV.